This T cell receptor beta chain originates from a study of shared clonotypes between healthy human individuals. Study-wide results and caveats: The generation probabilities recorded for non-shared clonotypes fell below those of clonotypes shared by all four donors.

Concerning this clone: Its antigen is not known. Different DNA sequences within this sample yield the same CDR3.

Trimming shortened V by 0 bases and J by 0 bases, and 7 bases separated the two germline ends. The CDR3 totals 15 residues. Germline values: CDR1 SGHRS, CDR2 YFSETQ. Several immunoSEQ plates received, in even portions, the genomic DNA of each subset. TCRdb's copy holds only in-frame clones and misses some; the assay was immunoSEQ multiplex PCR. Of a few million clones listed, 90% to 95% are singletons. Sequencing used naive CD4+ T cells sorted from blood. Subset of the sample: CD45RA+ positively selected. This receptor was identified in a man aged 18-30 years in good health. The V gene is TRBV5-1, the J gene TRBJ1-5; no clear D gene. CDR3: CASSLDNYSNQPQHF. The CDR3 coding sequence is TGCGCCAGCAGCTTGGATAACTATAGCAATCAGCCCCAGCATTTT.